The TCR beta chain under discussion was sequenced for a study of T cell changes during pregnancy in multiple sclerosis (dated by TCRdb to about 2019). Regarding the study in general: The study looked at changes in the T cell repertoire across pregnancy in women with multiple sclerosis.

The CDR3 sequence holds 13 residues, the cysteine and phenylalanine included. The CDR3 DNA has 39 bases and is translated from base 1. CDR1 GTSNPN and CDR2 SVGIG are derived from the germline V gene (reference sequence). The library came from the immunoSEQ multiplex PCR assay. TCRdb obtained this table from immuneACCESS and retained in-frame rearrangements with V and J assigned. These tables miss some clones; where compared with another copy, unresolved V genes account for less than half of the shortfall, and the remainder is unexplained. The sample yields around 32,000 clones; 70% to 90% were counted once. Roughly 11% of the sample is in the top ten clones. In regard to this clone: The antigen this receptor binds is unknown. Base qualities were left out, and no much larger clone turns up one base away.

The material sequenced was CD8+ T cells from peripheral blood mononuclear cells, taken in the third trimester of pregnancy. The origin of this receptor is a female donor with multiple sclerosis, enrolled in a pregnancy study. The chain is made from TRBV30 and TRBJ1-4; TRBD1 lines up with 7 middle nucleotides. Here is the DNA: TGTGCGTGCAGACAGGGCGGGAACGAAAAACTGTTTTTT. This gives the protein CACRQGGNEKLFF. Reference TRBV30 and TRBJ1-4 proteins supply the regions before and after the CDR3; the full variable domain is: SQTIHQWPATLVQPVGSPLSLECTVEGTSNPNLYWYRQAAGRGLQLLFYSVGIGQISSEVPQNLSASRPQDRQFILSSKKLLLSDSGFYLCACRQGGNEKLFFGSGTQLSVL.